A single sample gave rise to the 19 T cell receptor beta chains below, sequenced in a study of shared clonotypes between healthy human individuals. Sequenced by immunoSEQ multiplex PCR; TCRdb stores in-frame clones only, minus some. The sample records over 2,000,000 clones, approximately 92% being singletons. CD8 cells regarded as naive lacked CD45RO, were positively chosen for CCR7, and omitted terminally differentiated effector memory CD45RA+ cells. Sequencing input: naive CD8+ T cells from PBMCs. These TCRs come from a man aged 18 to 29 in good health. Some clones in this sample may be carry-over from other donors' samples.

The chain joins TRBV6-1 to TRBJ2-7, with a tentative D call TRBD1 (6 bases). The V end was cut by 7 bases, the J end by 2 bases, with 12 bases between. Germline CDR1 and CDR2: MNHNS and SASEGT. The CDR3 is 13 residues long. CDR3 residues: CASNPRGPYEQYF. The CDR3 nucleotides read TGTGCCAGCAACCCCAGGGGCCCCTACGAGCAGTACTTC.

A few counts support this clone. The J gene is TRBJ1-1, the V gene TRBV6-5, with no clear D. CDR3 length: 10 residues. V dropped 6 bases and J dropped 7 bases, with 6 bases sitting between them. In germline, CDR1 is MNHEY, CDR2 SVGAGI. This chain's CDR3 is CASRGSEAFF. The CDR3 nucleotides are TGTGCCAGCAGGGGCAGTGAAGCTTTCTTT.

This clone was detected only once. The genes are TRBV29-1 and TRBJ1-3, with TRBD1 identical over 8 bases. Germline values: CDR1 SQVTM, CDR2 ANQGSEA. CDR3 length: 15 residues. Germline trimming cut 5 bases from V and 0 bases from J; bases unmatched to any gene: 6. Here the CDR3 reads CSVLDRASSGNTIYF. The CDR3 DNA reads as TGCAGCGTTCTGGACAGGGCTAGCTCTGGAAACACCATATATTTT.

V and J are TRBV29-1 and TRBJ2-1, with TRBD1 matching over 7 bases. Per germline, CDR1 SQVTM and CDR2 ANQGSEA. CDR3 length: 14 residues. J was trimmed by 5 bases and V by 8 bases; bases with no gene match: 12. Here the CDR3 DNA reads TGCAGCTCCCACGGTAACCAGGGGGACAATGAGCAGTTCTTC. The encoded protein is CSSHGNQGDNEQFF.

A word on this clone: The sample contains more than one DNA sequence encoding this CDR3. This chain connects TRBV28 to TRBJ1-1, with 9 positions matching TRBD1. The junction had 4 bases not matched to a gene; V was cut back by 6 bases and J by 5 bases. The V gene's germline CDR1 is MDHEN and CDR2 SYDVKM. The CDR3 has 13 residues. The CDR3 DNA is TGTGCCAGCAGGGACAGGGGCCGGACTGAAGCTTTCTTT. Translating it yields CASRDRGRTEAFF. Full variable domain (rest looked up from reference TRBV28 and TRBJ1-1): DVKVTQSSRYLVKRTGEKVFLECVQDMDHENMFWYRQDPGLGLRLIYFSYDVKMKEKGDIPEGYSVSREKKERFSLILESASTNQTSMYLCASRDRGRTEAFFGQGTRLTVV.

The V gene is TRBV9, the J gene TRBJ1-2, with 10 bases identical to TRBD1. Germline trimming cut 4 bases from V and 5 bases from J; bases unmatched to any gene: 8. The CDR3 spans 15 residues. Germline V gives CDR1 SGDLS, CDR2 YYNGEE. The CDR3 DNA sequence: TGTGCCAGCAGCCCAGGGACAGGGGCCTTTTATGGCTACACCTTC. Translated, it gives CASSPGTGAFYGYTF.

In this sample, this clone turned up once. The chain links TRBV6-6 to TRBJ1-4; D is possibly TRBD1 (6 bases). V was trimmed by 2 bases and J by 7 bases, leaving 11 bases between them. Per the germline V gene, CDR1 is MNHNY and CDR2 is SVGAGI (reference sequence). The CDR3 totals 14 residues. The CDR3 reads CASSYGGGGEKLFF. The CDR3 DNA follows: TGTGCCAGCAGTTACGGTGGGGGCGGTGAAAAACTGTTTTTT.

The CDR3 protein is CASSFKAGIHYEQYF. The CDR3 DNA sequence: TGTGCCAGCAGCTTTAAAGCAGGAATTCACTACGAGCAGTACTTC. The chain links TRBV7-9 to TRBJ2-7, with D unclear. CDR1 and CDR2 (germline): SEHNR, FQNEAQ (reference sequence). Trimming took off 3 bases at V and 3 bases at J, with 15 bases between the two ends. This CDR3 comprises 15 residues. Variable domain in full (rest from reference TRBV7-9 and TRBJ2-7): DTGVSQNPRHKITKRGQNVTFRCDPISEHNRLYWYRQTLGQGPEFLTYFQNEAQLEKSRLLSDRFSAERPKGSFSTLEIQRTEQGDSAMYLCASSFKAGIHYEQYFGPGTRLTVT.

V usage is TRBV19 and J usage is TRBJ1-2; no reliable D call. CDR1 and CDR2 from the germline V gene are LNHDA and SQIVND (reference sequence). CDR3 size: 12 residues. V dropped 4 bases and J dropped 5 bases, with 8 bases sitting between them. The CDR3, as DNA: TGTGCCAGTAGTACGGGGATGTATGGCTACACCTTC. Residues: CASSTGMYGYTF.

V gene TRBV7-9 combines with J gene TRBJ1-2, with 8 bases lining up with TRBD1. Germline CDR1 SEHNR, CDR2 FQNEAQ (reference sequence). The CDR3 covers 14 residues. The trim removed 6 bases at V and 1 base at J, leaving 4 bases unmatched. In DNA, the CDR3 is TGTGCCAGCAGTTTCGGACAGGGTAACTATGGCTACACCTTC. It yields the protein CASSFGQGNYGYTF. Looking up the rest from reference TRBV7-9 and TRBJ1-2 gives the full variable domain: DTGVSQNPRHKITKRGQNVTFRCDPISEHNRLYWYRQTLGQGPEFLTYFQNEAQLEKSRLLSDRFSAERPKGSFSTLEIQRTEQGDSAMYLCASSFGQGNYGYTFGSGTRLTVV.

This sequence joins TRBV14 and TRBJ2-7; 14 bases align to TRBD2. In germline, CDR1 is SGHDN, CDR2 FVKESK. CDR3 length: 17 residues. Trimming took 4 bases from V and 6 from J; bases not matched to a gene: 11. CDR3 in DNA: TGTGCCAGCAGCCCCGTGGGGGGACTAGCGGGAGATGGCGAGCAGTACTTC. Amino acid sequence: CASSPVGGLAGDGEQYF. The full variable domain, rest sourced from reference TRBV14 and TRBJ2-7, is EAGVTQFPSHSVIEKGQTVTLRCDPISGHDNLYWYRRVMGKEIKFLLHFVKESKQDESGMPNNRFLAERTGGTYSTLKVQPAELEDSGVYFCASSPVGGLAGDGEQYFGPGTRLTVT.

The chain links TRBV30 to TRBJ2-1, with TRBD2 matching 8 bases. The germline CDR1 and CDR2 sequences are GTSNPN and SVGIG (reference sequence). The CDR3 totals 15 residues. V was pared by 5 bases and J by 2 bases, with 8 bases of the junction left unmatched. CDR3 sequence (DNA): TGTGCCTGGGCCTCCTTAGCGGGACCCTACAATGAGCAGTTCTTC. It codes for CAWASLAGPYNEQFF.

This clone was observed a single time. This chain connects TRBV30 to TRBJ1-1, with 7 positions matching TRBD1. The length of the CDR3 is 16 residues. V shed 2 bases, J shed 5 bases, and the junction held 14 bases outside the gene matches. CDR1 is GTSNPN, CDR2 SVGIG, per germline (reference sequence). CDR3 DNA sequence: TGTGCCTGGAGTCACTCCAAAATTACAGGGGTTACTGAAGCTTTCTTT. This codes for CAWSHSKITGVTEAFF.

This chain's CDR3 is CASRLGTGYTEAFF. Here the CDR3 DNA reads TGTGCCAGTCGTCTCGGGACAGGCTACACTGAAGCTTTCTTT. The rearrangement joins TRBV19 to TRBJ1-1; the match to TRBD1 covers 8 bases. Germline V lookup: CDR1 LNHDA, CDR2 SQIVND (reference sequence). With V trimmed by 8 bases and J by 3 bases, 8 bases remained unmatched. CDR3 length: 14 residues.

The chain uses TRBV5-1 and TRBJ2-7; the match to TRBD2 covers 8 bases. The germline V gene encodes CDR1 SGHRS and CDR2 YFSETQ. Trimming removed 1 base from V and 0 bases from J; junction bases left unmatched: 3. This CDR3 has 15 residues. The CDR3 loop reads CASSLYSGSSYEQYF. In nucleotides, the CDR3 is TGCGCCAGCAGCTTGTACAGCGGGAGCTCCTACGAGCAGTACTTC.

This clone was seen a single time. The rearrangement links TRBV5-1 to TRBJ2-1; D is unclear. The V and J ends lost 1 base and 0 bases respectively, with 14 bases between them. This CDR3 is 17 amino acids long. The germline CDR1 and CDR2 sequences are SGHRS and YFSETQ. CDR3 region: CASSLILFKASYNEQFF. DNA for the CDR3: TGCGCCAGCAGCTTGATTTTGTTTAAGGCCTCCTACAATGAGCAGTTCTTC.

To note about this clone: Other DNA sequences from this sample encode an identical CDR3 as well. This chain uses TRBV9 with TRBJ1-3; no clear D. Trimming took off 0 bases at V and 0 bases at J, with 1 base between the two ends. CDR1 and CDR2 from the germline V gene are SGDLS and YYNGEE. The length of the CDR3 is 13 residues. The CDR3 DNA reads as TGTGCCAGCAGCGTAGACTCTGGAAACACCATATATTTT. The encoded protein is CASSVDSGNTIYF.

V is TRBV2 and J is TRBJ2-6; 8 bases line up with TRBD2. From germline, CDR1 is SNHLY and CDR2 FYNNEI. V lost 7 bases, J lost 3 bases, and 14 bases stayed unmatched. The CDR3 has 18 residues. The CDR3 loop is CASTPQGLGWVGANVLTF. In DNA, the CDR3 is TGTGCCAGCACTCCCCAGGGACTAGGGTGGGTTGGGGCCAACGTCCTGACTTTC. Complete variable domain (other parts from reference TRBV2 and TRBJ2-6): EPEVTQTPSHQVTQMGQEVILRCVPISNHLYFYWYRQILGQKVEFLVSFYNNEISEKSEIFDDQFSVERPDGSNFTLKIRSTKLEDSAMYFCASTPQGLGWVGANVLTFGAGSRLTVL.

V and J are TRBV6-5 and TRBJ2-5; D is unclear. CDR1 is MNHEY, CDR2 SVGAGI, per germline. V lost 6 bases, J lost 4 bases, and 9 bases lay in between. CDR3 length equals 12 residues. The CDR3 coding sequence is TGTGCCAGCAGCAACCGCCTAGAGACCCAGTACTTC. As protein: CASSNRLETQYF.